A selection of T cell receptor beta chains follows, all from one sample in a study of T cell changes during pregnancy in multiple sclerosis. TCRdb keeps only in-frame clones here, not all; method: immunoSEQ multiplex PCR. The sample records 55,000 to 80,000 clones, 90% being singletons. The sample in question was peripheral blood, obtained after pregnancy. The receptor source for this set is a female donor in good health, enrolled as a control in a pregnancy study. The CDR3 runs from the conserved cysteine through the conserved F or W. The order of the fields is D gene, J gene, V gene, clone size, CDR3 protein, CDR3 DNA. The D gene is left open where the match is weak. Size tells how often a clone was seen (once, few, many) or the class of an expanded clone, and some rows leave it out.

d_gene: NA; j_gene: TRBJ2-1; v_gene: TRBV6-5; abundance: NA; CDR3aa: CASSLPGQSLEFF; CDR3nt: TGTGCCAGCAGTCTCCCAGGACAGTCTTTAGAGTTCTTC
d_gene: NA; j_gene: TRBJ2-7; v_gene: TRBV5-1; abundance: NA; CDR3aa: CASSLELAGSYEQYF; CDR3nt: TGCGCCAGCAGCTTGGAACTAGCTGGGTCCTACGAGCAGTACTTC
d_gene: TRBD2; j_gene: TRBJ2-7; v_gene: TRBV9; abundance: NA; CDR3aa: CASSVAGTTSGGEQYF; CDR3nt: TGTGCCAGCAGCGTAGCAGGGACAACGAGCGGGGGCGAGCAGTACTTC
d_gene: NA; j_gene: TRBJ1-2; v_gene: TRBV11-3; abundance: NA; CDR3aa: CASSLDRGLANYGYTF; CDR3nt: TGTGCCAGCAGCTTAGATCGGGGGTTAGCTAACTATGGCTACACCTTC
d_gene: NA; j_gene: TRBJ1-1; v_gene: TRBV18; abundance: NA; CDR3aa: CASSIQRNTEAFF; CDR3nt: TGTGCCAGCTCAATTCAGCGTAACACTGAAGCTTTCTTT
d_gene: NA; j_gene: TRBJ2-2; v_gene: TRBV19; abundance: NA; CDR3aa: CASSISGLARSGELFF; CDR3nt: TGTGCCAGTAGTATTTCAGGACTGGCGCGGTCCGGGGAGCTGTTTTTT
d_gene: NA; j_gene: TRBJ2-7; v_gene: TRBV18; abundance: once; CDR3aa: CASSPLQGHSSYEQYF; CDR3nt: TGTGCCAGCTCACCACTACAGGGCCATAGCTCCTACGAGCAGTACTTC
d_gene: TRBD2; j_gene: TRBJ2-7; v_gene: TRBV6-4; abundance: NA; CDR3aa: CASSPGTSGSGEQYF; CDR3nt: TGTGCCAGCAGCCCCGGGACTAGCGGGAGTGGCGAGCAGTACTTC
d_gene: NA; j_gene: TRBJ1-5; v_gene: TRBV10-1; abundance: NA; CDR3aa: CASSAGSNQPQHF; CDR3nt: TGCGCCAGCAGTGCAGGGAGCAATCAGCCCCAGCATTTT
d_gene: TRBD1; j_gene: TRBJ2-7; v_gene: TRBV25-1; abundance: NA; CDR3aa: CASSAAGTGGYEQYF; CDR3nt: TGTGCCAGCAGTGCAGCCGGGACAGGGGGCTACGAGCAGTACTTC
d_gene: NA; j_gene: TRBJ1-4; v_gene: TRBV18; abundance: NA; CDR3aa: CASSPAGEKLFF; CDR3nt: TGTGCCAGCTCACCGGCAGGAGAAAAACTGTTTTTT
d_gene: NA; j_gene: TRBJ1-1; v_gene: TRBV6-5; abundance: NA; CDR3aa: CASMGGPEAFF; CDR3nt: TGTGCCAGCATGGGGGGTCCTGAAGCTTTCTTT
d_gene: NA; j_gene: TRBJ2-7; v_gene: TRBV28; abundance: NA; CDR3aa: CASTFGGLTYEQYF; CDR3nt: TGTGCCAGCACCTTCGGAGGGCTCACCTACGAGCAGTACTTC
d_gene: NA; j_gene: TRBJ1-2; v_gene: TRBV29-1; abundance: NA; CDR3aa: CSVEVPAGLHNYGYTF; CDR3nt: TGCAGCGTTGAAGTCCCCGCAGGGCTTCATAACTATGGCTACACCTTC
d_gene: NA; j_gene: TRBJ2-3; v_gene: TRBV6-5; abundance: NA; CDR3aa: CASRGGGPDTQYF; CDR3nt: TGTGCCAGCAGGGGAGGGGGTCCAGATACGCAGTATTTT
d_gene: TRBD1; j_gene: TRBJ2-7; v_gene: TRBV30; abundance: NA; CDR3aa: CAWSGGGAVSGEQYF; CDR3nt: TGTGCCTGGAGTGGAGGGGGCGCAGTCTCGGGCGAGCAGTACTTC
d_gene: TRBD2; j_gene: TRBJ2-5; v_gene: TRBV5-1; abundance: once; CDR3aa: CASSPGGLQETQYF; CDR3nt: TGCGCCAGCAGCCCGGGGGGACTACAAGAGACCCAGTACTTC
d_gene: NA; j_gene: TRBJ1-2; v_gene: TRBV10-3; abundance: NA; CDR3aa: CAIRPQEFYGYTF; CDR3nt: TGTGCCATCAGGCCACAGGAATTCTATGGCTACACCTTC
d_gene: TRBD1; j_gene: TRBJ2-1; v_gene: TRBV6-5; abundance: NA; CDR3aa: CASSYRDRGQDEQFF; CDR3nt: TGTGCCAGCAGTTACCGGGACAGGGGGCAGGATGAGCAGTTCTTC
d_gene: NA; j_gene: TRBJ2-1; v_gene: TRBV5-1; abundance: NA; CDR3aa: CASSFTGRGSSSYNEQFF; CDR3nt: TGCGCCAGCAGCTTTACTGGGCGCGGGTCGAGCTCCTACAATGAGCAGTTCTTC
d_gene: NA; j_gene: TRBJ1-1; v_gene: TRBV6-5; abundance: NA; CDR3aa: CASSLPRGGGTEAFF; CDR3nt: TGTGCCAGCAGTTTACCCCGGGGAGGGGGCACTGAAGCTTTCTTT
d_gene: NA; j_gene: TRBJ1-2; v_gene: TRBV15; abundance: NA; CDR3aa: CATSRGHVGYTF; CDR3nt: TGTGCCACCAGCAGAGGGCACGTTGGCTACACCTTC
d_gene: TRBD2; j_gene: TRBJ2-3; v_gene: TRBV5-1; abundance: NA; CDR3aa: CASNSGADTQYF; CDR3nt: TGCGCCAGCAATAGCGGGGCAGATACGCAGTATTTT
d_gene: NA; j_gene: TRBJ1-2; v_gene: TRBV30; abundance: NA; CDR3aa: CAWSREGLYGYTF; CDR3nt: TGTGCCTGGAGTAGGGAGGGACTTTATGGCTACACCTTC
d_gene: NA; j_gene: TRBJ1-2; v_gene: TRBV30; abundance: NA; CDR3aa: CAWSSGLNYGYTF; CDR3nt: TGTGCCTGGAGTTCCGGTCTAAACTATGGCTACACCTTC
d_gene: NA; j_gene: TRBJ2-1; v_gene: TRBV9; abundance: NA; CDR3aa: CASAGAVSRNEQFF; CDR3nt: TGTGCCAGCGCTGGGGCGGTATCGAGGAATGAGCAGTTCTTC
d_gene: TRBD2; j_gene: TRBJ2-3; v_gene: TRBV5-6; abundance: NA; CDR3aa: CASSEAGAGTDTQYF; CDR3nt: TGTGCCAGCAGCGAAGCGGGGGCGGGCACAGATACGCAGTATTTT
d_gene: TRBD2; j_gene: TRBJ2-7; v_gene: TRBV30; abundance: NA; CDR3aa: CAWSKGLAGTYEQYF; CDR3nt: TGTGCCTGGAGTAAGGGTCTAGCGGGGACCTACGAGCAGTACTTC
d_gene: TRBD2; j_gene: TRBJ2-1; v_gene: TRBV5-1; abundance: NA; CDR3aa: CASSPGLAGHNEQFF; CDR3nt: TGCGCCAGCAGCCCGGGACTAGCGGGGCACAATGAGCAGTTCTTC
d_gene: NA; j_gene: TRBJ1-1; v_gene: TRBV7-9; abundance: NA; CDR3aa: CASRDRYTEAFF; CDR3nt: TGTGCCAGCAGAGACAGGTACACTGAAGCTTTCTTT
d_gene: NA; j_gene: TRBJ1-1; v_gene: TRBV7-9; abundance: NA; CDR3aa: CASSGGHSWEAFF; CDR3nt: TGTGCCAGCAGCGGAGGCCATAGTTGGGAAGCTTTCTTT
d_gene: TRBD1; j_gene: TRBJ1-5; v_gene: TRBV7-2; abundance: NA; CDR3aa: CASSFGQGFNQPQHF; CDR3nt: TGTGCCAGCAGCTTCGGACAGGGCTTCAATCAGCCCCAGCATTTT
d_gene: NA; j_gene: TRBJ1-1; v_gene: TRBV30; abundance: NA; CDR3aa: CAWSEQVVEAFF; CDR3nt: TGTGCCTGGAGTGAGCAGGTGGTTGAAGCTTTCTTT
d_gene: TRBD1; j_gene: TRBJ1-5; v_gene: TRBV30; abundance: NA; CDR3aa: CAWSWGQGNQPQHF; CDR3nt: TGTGCCTGGAGCTGGGGACAGGGCAATCAGCCCCAGCATTTT
d_gene: TRBD1; j_gene: TRBJ1-3; v_gene: TRBV18; abundance: NA; CDR3aa: CASSPGTAGNTIYF; CDR3nt: TGTGCCAGCTCACCCGGGACAGCTGGAAACACCATATATTTT
d_gene: NA; j_gene: TRBJ1-1; v_gene: TRBV5-4; abundance: NA; CDR3aa: CASSPDLTLPGAFF; CDR3nt: TGTGCCAGCAGTCCAGACCTTACCCTCCCGGGGGCTTTCTTT
d_gene: NA; j_gene: TRBJ2-1; v_gene: TRBV9; abundance: NA; CDR3aa: CASSPSSYNEQFF; CDR3nt: TGTGCCAGCAGCCCCAGCTCCTACAATGAGCAGTTCTTC
d_gene: NA; j_gene: TRBJ1-2; v_gene: TRBV7-9; abundance: NA; CDR3aa: CASSQGHGYTF; CDR3nt: TGTGCCAGCAGCCAGGGACACGGCTACACCTTC
d_gene: TRBD1; j_gene: TRBJ1-5; v_gene: TRBV6-5; abundance: NA; CDR3aa: CASANRGVGNQPQHF; CDR3nt: TGTGCCAGCGCAAACAGGGGGGTTGGCAATCAGCCCCAGCATTTT
d_gene: NA; j_gene: TRBJ1-2; v_gene: TRBV4-3; abundance: NA; CDR3aa: CASSQEIVNYGYTF; CDR3nt: TGCGCCAGCAGCCAAGAAATAGTGAACTATGGCTACACCTTC
d_gene: TRBD1; j_gene: TRBJ1-5; v_gene: TRBV18; abundance: few; CDR3aa: CASSTTGGEQPQHF; CDR3nt: TGTGCCAGCTCAACCACAGGGGGGGAACAGCCCCAGCATTTT
d_gene: TRBD1; j_gene: TRBJ2-5; v_gene: TRBV27; abundance: NA; CDR3aa: CASQTGGTQYF; CDR3nt: TGTGCCAGCCAGACAGGGGGGACCCAGTACTTC
d_gene: NA; j_gene: TRBJ2-1; v_gene: TRBV2; abundance: NA; CDR3aa: CASTSSPNEQFF; CDR3nt: TGTGCCAGTACTAGTTCGCCCAATGAGCAGTTCTTC
d_gene: TRBD2; j_gene: TRBJ2-1; v_gene: TRBV28; abundance: NA; CDR3aa: CASRTSGDYNEQFF; CDR3nt: TGTGCCAGCCGGACTAGCGGAGACTACAATGAGCAGTTCTTC
d_gene: TRBD2; j_gene: TRBJ2-5; v_gene: TRBV5-1; abundance: NA; CDR3aa: CASSLAGREGETQYF; CDR3nt: TGCGCCAGCAGCTTGGCCGGGCGGGAGGGTGAGACCCAGTACTTC
d_gene: TRBD1; j_gene: TRBJ1-1; v_gene: TRBV14; abundance: NA; CDR3aa: CASSQETGGRYTEAFF; CDR3nt: TGTGCCAGCAGCCAAGAAACAGGGGGAAGGTACACTGAAGCTTTCTTT